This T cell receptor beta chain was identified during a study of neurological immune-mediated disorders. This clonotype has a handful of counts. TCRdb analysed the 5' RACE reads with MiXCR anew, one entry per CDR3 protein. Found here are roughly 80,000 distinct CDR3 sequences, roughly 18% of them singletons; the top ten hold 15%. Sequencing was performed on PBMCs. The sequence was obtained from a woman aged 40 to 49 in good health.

Here the CDR3 reads CASNPARANTGELFF. The CDR3 nucleotides read TGCGCCAGCAACCCCGCAAGGGCGAACACCGGGGAGCTGTTTTTT. This chain uses TRBV10-2 with TRBJ2-2, with D unresolved. The CDR3 sequence is 15 residues long. Germline V lookup: CDR1 WSHSY, CDR2 SAAADI. Trimming left V 7 bases short and J 0 bases short, with 12 bases between.